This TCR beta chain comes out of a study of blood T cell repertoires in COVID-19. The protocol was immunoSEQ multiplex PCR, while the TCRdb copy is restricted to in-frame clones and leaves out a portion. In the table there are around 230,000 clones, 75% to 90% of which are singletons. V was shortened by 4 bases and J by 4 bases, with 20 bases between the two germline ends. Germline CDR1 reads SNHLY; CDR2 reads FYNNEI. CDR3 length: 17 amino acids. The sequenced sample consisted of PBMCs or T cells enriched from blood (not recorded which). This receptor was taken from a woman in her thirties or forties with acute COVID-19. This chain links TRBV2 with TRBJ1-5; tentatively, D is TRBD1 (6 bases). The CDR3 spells CASSGNREGDPNQPQHF. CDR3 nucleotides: TGTGCCAGCAGTGGGAACAGGGAGGGGGACCCAAATCAGCCCCAGCATTTT.